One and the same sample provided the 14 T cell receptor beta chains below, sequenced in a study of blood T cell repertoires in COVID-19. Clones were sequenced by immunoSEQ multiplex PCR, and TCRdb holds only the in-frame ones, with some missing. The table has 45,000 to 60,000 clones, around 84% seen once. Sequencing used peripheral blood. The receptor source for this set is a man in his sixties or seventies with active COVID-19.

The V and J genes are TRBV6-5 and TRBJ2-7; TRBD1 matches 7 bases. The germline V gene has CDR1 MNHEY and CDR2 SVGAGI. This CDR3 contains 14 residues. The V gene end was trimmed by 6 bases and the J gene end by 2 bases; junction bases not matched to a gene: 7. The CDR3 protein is CASSDRGLTYEQYF. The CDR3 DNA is TGTGCCAGCAGCGATAGGGGGCTGACCTACGAGCAGTACTTC.

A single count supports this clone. Here the CDR3 reads CASRPTGGVNYGYTF. The CDR3 coding sequence is TGTGCCAGCAGGCCTACAGGGGGCGTAAACTATGGCTACACCTTC. The rearrangement uses TRBV7-2 and TRBJ1-2; TRBD1 matches 9 bases. CDR1 and CDR2 from the germline V gene are SGHTA and FQGNSA. V gave up 6 bases and J gave up 2 bases; unmatched junction bases: 7. The CDR3 covers 15 residues. Drawing the rest from reference TRBV7-2 and TRBJ1-2, the complete variable domain is GAGVSQSPSNKVTEKGKDVELRCDPISGHTALYWYRQSLGQGLEFLIYFQGNSAPDKSGLPSDRFSAERTGGSVSTLTIQRTQQEDSAVYLCASRPTGGVNYGYTFGSGTRLTVV.

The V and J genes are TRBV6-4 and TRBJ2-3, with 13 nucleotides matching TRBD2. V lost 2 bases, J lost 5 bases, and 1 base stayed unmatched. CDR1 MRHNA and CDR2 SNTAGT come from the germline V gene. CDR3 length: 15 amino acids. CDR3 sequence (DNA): TGTGCCAGCAGTGACACTAGCGGGGGGGGAGATACGCAGTATTTT. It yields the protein CASSDTSGGGDTQYF.

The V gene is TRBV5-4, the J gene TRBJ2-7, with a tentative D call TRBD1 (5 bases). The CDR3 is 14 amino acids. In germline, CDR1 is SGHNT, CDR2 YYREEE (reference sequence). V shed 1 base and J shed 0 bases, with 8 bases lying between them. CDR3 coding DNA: TGTGCCAGCAGCTTGTGGCAGGGCTCCTACGAGCAGTACTTC. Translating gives CASSLWQGSYEQYF.

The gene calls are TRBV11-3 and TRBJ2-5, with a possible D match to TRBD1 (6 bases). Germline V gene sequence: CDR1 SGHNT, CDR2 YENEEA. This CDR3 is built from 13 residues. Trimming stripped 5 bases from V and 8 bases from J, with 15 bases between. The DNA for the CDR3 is TGTGCCAGCAGCCCTACAGGGAAGGGTACCCAGTACTTC. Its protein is CASSPTGKGTQYF.

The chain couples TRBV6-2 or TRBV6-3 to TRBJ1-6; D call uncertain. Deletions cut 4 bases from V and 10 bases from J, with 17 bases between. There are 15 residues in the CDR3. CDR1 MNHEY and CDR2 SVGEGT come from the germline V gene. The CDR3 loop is CASSSRNLRGSPLHF. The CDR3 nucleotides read TGTGCCAGCAGTTCCAGGAACCTGCGAGGGTCACCCCTCCACTTT.

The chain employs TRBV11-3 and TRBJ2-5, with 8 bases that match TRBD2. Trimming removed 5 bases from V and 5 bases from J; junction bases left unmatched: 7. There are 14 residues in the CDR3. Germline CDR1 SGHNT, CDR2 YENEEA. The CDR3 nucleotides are TGTGCCAGCAGCCGGGGGGGGCCGGAGGAGACCCAGTACTTC. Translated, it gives CASSRGGPEETQYF.

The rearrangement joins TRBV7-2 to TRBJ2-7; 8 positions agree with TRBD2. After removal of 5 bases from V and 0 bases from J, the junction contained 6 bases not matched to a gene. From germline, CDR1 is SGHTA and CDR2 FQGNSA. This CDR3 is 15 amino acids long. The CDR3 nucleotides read TGTGCCAGCAGCCCTACCGGGACTAGCTCCTACGAGCAGTACTTC. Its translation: CASSPTGTSSYEQYF.

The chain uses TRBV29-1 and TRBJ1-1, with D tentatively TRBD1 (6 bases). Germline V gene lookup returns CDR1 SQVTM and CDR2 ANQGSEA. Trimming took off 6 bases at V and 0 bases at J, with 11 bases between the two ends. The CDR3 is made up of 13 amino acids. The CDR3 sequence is CSVSGQLNTEAFF. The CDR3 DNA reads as TGCAGCGTCTCCGGACAGCTGAACACTGAAGCTTTCTTT.

The DNA of the CDR3 is TGTGCCAGCAGGAAAACGGACAGGACGAACACTGAAGCTTTCTTT. It is translated as CASRKTDRTNTEAFF. The chain is built from TRBV6-5 and TRBJ1-1, with 7 bases aligning to TRBD1. Trimming cost V 6 bases and J 1 base; bases outside gene matches: 8. CDR3 length: 15 amino acids. The V gene's germline CDR1 is MNHEY and CDR2 SVGAGI.

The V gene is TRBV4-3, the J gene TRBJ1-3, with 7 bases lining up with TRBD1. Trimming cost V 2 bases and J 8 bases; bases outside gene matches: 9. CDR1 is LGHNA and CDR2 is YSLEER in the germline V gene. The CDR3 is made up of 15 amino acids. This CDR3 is CASSQMLGGADTIYF. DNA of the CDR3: TGCGCCAGCAGCCAAATGTTAGGGGGCGCAGACACCATATATTTT.

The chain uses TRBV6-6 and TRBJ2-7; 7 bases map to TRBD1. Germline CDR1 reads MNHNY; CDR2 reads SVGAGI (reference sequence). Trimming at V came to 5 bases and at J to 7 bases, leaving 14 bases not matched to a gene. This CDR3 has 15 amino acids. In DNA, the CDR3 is TGTGCCAGCAGTCCCCGCTCAGGGGGATTGGGGGAGCAGTACTTC. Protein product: CASSPRSGGLGEQYF.

Here the CDR3 reads CASSFPGQGVEAFF. CDR3 coding DNA: TGTGCCAGCAGCTTTCCGGGACAGGGTGTTGAAGCTTTCTTT. The chain joins TRBV7-9 to TRBJ1-1, with TRBD1 matching over 9 bases. CDR1 SEHNR and CDR2 FQNEAQ come from the germline V gene (reference sequence). The CDR3 contains 14 residues. The junction had 6 bases not matched to a gene; V was cut back by 3 bases and J by 7 bases.

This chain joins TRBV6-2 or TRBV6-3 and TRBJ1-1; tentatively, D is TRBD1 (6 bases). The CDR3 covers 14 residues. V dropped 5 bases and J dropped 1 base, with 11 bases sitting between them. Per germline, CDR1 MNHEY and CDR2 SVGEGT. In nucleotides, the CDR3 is TGTGCCAGCAGTGCCAGGGGTCGGAACACTGAAGCTTTCTTT. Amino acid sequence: CASSARGRNTEAFF.